This TCR beta chain was recorded in a study of cytotoxic CD8 clonotypes in ibrutinib-treated CLL. The wider study: Response was recorded as partial in some 24 patients and complete in 2; at median approximately 65 months, approximately 15 remained remitted and approximately 12 had progressed. Mean yields were about 280,000 productive templates and 94,082 productive rearrangements per sample. General study results and limits: At baseline, clonality was higher than in age-matched healthy donors and correlated with CD8+ counts. For progressing versus sustained-remission patients, sampling times were not the same.

As regards this clone: Its target is unknown.

Here immunoSEQ multiplex PCR was the method, and the copy in TCRdb shows in-frame clones only, minus some. The table includes about 300,000 clones, 70% to 80% detected once. Germline V lookup: CDR1 SEHNR, CDR2 FQNEAQ (reference sequence). Trimming stripped 3 bases from V and 4 bases from J, with 22 bases between. CDR3 length: 17 residues. This sample comprised PBMCs, obtained at disease progression, from a patient treated with ibrutinib. The rearrangement links TRBV7-9 to TRBJ2-7; D may correspond to TRBD1 or TRBD2 (7 bases each). The sequence derives from a human donor with chronic lymphocytic leukemia. This CDR3 is CASSFGAQGGGTYEQYF. The CDR3 coding sequence is TGTGCCAGCAGCTTTGGCGCACAGGGAGGGGGCACGTACGAGCAGTACTTC.